This entry concerns a single TCR beta chain. At one end, the junction sequence differs from germline, possibly due to a read error. The data derive from a study of T-cell reconstitution after alpha-beta-depleted transplantation in children. There are 16 residues in the CDR3. Germline CDR1 MNHEY, CDR2 SVGAGI. Unique molecular identifiers were used to barcode this TCRbeta library. TCRdb ran MiXCR on the PCR reads and lists one entry per CDR3 protein. Altogether about 610,000 distinct CDR3 sequences are present, over 9.5% being singletons, with the ten largest covering around 4%. The sequencing used PBMCs from the stem cell graft donor, collected from the stem cell graft. The sequence derives from a human donor who donated a stem cell graft to a child with acute myeloid leukemia. The gene calls are TRBV6-5 and TRBJ2-7; 7 positions agree with TRBD1. Here the CDR3 reads CARSSIGTANPYEQYF. Written as DNA, the CDR3 is TGTGCCAGGAGTTCTATTGGGACAGCAAACCCCTACGAGCAGTACTTC.